The 5 T cell receptor beta chains below were found in one sample sequenced in a study of blood T cell repertoires in COVID-19 (dated by TCRdb to the early 2020s). Library construction relied on the immunoSEQ multiplex PCR assay. TCRdb's version of the immuneACCESS table is confined to in-frame rearrangements and falls short of the full clone set. An unresolved V gene accounts for under half of the shortfall where checked; the remainder is of unknown origin. The sample table holds approximately 90,000 clones, of which 75% to 85% were seen once. Of the sample, about 25% is held by the ten largest clones. The sample consisted of peripheral blood. The receptors here all came from a man aged 60 to 69 with acute or convalescent COVID-19.

CDR3 amino acids: CASSFGTGVANEKLFF. CDR3 coding DNA: TGTGCCAGCAGCTTCGGGACAGGGGTAGCTAATGAAAAACTGTTTTTT. The chain is built from TRBV5-8 and TRBJ1-4; TRBD1 agrees at 10 bases. There are 16 residues in the CDR3. CDR1 SGHTS and CDR2 YDEGEE come from the germline V gene. With V trimmed by 2 bases and J by 3 bases, 4 bases remained unmatched.

This clone was found a few times. V gene TRBV3-1 (or the pseudogene TRBV3-2) combines with J gene TRBJ2-1, with 12 bases that match TRBD2. Per germline, CDR1 LGHDT and CDR2 YNNKEL (reference sequence). V lost 4 bases, J lost 0 bases, and 7 bases stayed unmatched. This CDR3 spans 18 amino acids. The CDR3 coding sequence is TGTGCCAGCAGCCTACGGACTAGCGGGGTAAGCTCCTACAATGAGCAGTTCTTC. As protein: CASSLRTSGVSSYNEQFF.

The CDR3 reads CASSPPGMLRRGKDYEQYV. Here the CDR3 DNA reads TGTGCCAGCTCACCACCGGGAATGCTCCGCAGGGGGAAAGACTACGAGCAGTACGTC. The genes are TRBV18 and TRBJ2-7; 7 nucleotides match TRBD1. Per germline, CDR1 KGHSH and CDR2 LQKENI. This CDR3 has 19 residues. V lost 0 bases, J lost 3 bases, and 17 bases stayed unmatched.

The chain recombines TRBV4-1 with TRBJ2-3; 8 nucleotides line up with TRBD1. This CDR3 is built from 20 residues. Trimming cost V 5 bases and J 6 bases; bases outside gene matches: 25. Per the germline V gene, CDR1 is MGHRA and CDR2 is YSYEKL. CDR3 bases: TGCGCCAGCAGCGGGACGAACGCGAAGACCAGGGGGCCCTTAAGGGATACGCAGTATTTT. It translates to CASSGTNAKTRGPLRDTQYF.

The chain joins TRBV19 to TRBJ2-6; perhaps TRBD1 as D (5 bases). Germline V gene lookup returns CDR1 LNHDA and CDR2 SQIVND (reference sequence). V was trimmed by 3 bases and J by 4 bases, leaving 10 bases between them. This CDR3 has 15 amino acids. In nucleotides, the CDR3 is TGTGCCAGTAGTATCTGGGGCACCGGGGCCAACGTCCTGACTTTC. It translates to CASSIWGTGANVLTF.